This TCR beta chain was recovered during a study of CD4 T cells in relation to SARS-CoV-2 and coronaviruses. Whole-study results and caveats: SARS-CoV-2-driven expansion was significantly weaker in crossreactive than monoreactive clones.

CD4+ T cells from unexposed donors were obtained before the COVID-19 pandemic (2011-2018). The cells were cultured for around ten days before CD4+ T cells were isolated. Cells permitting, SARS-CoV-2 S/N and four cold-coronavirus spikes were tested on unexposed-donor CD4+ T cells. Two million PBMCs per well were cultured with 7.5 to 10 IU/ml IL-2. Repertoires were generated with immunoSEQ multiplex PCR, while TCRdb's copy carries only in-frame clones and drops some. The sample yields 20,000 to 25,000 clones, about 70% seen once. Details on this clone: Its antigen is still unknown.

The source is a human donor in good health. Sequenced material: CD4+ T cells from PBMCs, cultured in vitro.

The CDR3 sequence: CASSQGQGAFYGYTF. CDR3 coding DNA: TGTGCCAGCAGCCAAGGACAGGGGGCCTTCTATGGCTACACCTTC. The chain has TRBV3-1 (or the pseudogene TRBV3-2) and TRBJ1-2, with 10 bases lining up with TRBD1. J gave up 4 bases and V 1 base, and 3 bases lay outside the gene matches. This CDR3 region has 15 residues. Germline lookup yields CDR1 LGHDT and CDR2 YNNKEL (reference sequence).